This entry is about one T cell receptor (beta chain). Its antigen is not identified. V was clipped by 3 bases and J by 6 bases, with 14 bases between them. The CDR3 runs 14 residues. The germline V gene encodes CDR1 SGDLS and CDR2 YYNGEE. Time point meaning: 2015-2016 season, 7 days after influenza vaccination. Before and after seasonal inactivated influenza vaccination, adults gave blood for sorting CD4 subsets for sequencing. No donor had influenza vaccine in the prior 6 months; all lived in the community. This entry belongs to a study of follicular helper T cells after annual influenza vaccination. Study background: For some subjects, blood spans the 2013-2014, 2014-2015 and 2015-2016 annual vaccinations. Whole-study findings and limits: Change in circulating plasmablasts correlated with ICOS+CD38+ cTfh clonality change.

Generated by immunoSEQ multiplex PCR, the TCRdb table keeps only in-frame clones and is missing some. The sample contains about 1,400 clones, just under 85% of which appear only once. The material was CXCR5+ CD38+ circulating T follicular helper cells from blood, obtained 7 days after influenza vaccination. Subset in this sample: circulating Tfh, non-naive CD4+CXCR5+PD-1+ (ICOS+CD38+ or ICOS-CD38-). This sequence joins TRBV9 and TRBJ2-3; possible D gene TRBD2, 6 bases. This TCR was sampled from an adult who received the influenza vaccine. CDR3 bases: TGTGCCAGCAGCGAACGGGAGAAGGCGGATACGCAGTATTTT. This gives the protein CASSEREKADTQYF.